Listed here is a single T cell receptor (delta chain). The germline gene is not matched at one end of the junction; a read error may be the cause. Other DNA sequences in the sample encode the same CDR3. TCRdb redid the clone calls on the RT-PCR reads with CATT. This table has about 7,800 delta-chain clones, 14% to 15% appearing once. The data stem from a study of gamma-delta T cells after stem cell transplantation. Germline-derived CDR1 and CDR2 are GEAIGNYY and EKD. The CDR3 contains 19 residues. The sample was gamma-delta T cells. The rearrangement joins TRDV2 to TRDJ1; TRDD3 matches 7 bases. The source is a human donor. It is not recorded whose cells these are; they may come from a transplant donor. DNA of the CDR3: TGCGCCTGTGCCCTCCGGTGGTGGTTCTGGGGGTGCGACACCGATAAACTCATCTTT. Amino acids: CACALRWWFWGCDTDKLIF.